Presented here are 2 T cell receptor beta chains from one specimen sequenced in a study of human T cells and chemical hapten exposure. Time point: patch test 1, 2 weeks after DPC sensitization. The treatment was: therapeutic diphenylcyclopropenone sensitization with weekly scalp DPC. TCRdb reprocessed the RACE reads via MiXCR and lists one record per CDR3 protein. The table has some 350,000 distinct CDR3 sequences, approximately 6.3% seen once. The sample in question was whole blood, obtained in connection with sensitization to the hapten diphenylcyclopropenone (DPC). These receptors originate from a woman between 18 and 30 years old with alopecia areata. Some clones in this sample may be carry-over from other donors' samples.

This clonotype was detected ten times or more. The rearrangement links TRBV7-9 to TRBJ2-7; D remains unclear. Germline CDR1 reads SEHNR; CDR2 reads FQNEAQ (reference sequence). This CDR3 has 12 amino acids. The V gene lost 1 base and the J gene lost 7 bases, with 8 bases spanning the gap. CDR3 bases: TGTGCCAGCAGCTTAGATTACCGGGAGCAGTACTTC. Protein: CASSLDYREQYF.

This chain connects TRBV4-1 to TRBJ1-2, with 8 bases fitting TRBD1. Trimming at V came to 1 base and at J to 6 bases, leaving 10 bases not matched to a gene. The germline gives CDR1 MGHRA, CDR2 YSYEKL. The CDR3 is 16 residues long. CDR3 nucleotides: TGCGCCAGCAGCCAAGTTCTAATAGGGACAGGAAATGGCTACACCTTC. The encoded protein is CASSQVLIGTGNGYTF.